This TCR beta chain was obtained from a study of T cell repertoires in cytomegalovirus infection. This clonotype was picked up a small number of times. Its specificity is not known. Study findings and constraints: Clonotypes of TCR beta that were HLA-C-restricted and CMV-specific dominated the ex vivo response.

A single record per CDR3 protein comes from TCRdb applying MiXCR to the reads. The table lists a few hundred thousand distinct CDR3 sequences, about 17% of them singletons. Deletions cut 6 bases from V and 0 bases from J, with 14 bases between. Per germline, CDR1 MDHEN and CDR2 SYDVKM. This CDR3 has 15 residues. The sample taken for sequencing was CD8+ T cells from PBMCs. This clonotype was sampled from a human donor in good health (CMV status not recorded). Some clones in this sample may be carry-over from other donors' samples. The V and J genes are TRBV28 and TRBJ1-2, with D hard to call. Here the CDR3 DNA reads TGTGCCAGCAGACCCTACGGATACTCTAACTATGGCTACACCTTC. Translation gives CASRPYGYSNYGYTF.